The clone carrying this TCR beta chain has ten or more counts. Its target is unknown. These data are taken from a study of early T cells in non-severe SARS-CoV-2 infection. CDR3 length equals 11 residues. Trimming cost V 6 bases and J 4 bases, with 7 bases left between them. Individually, cDNA molecules had unique molecular identifiers attached to them. In TCRdb, the 5' RACE reads were re-called with MiXCR into one record per CDR3 protein. The sample records around 100,000 distinct CDR3 sequences, about 12% being singletons. Study-level findings and limits: The study's VDJdb matching favored anti-spike CD8 responses and missed private and CD4 specificities.

Input material: whole blood. The receptor was isolated from an adult who was a healthcare worker with PCR-confirmed SARS-CoV-2 infection or an uninfected control (not recorded which). This chain uses TRBV12-3 or TRBV12-4 with TRBJ2-7; D gene ambiguous. The CDR3 coding sequence is TGTGCCAGCAGCAATAAATACGAGCAGTACTTC. It codes for CASSNKYEQYF.